The entry that follows covers one T cell receptor beta chain sequence. No antigen is known for it. No clone much larger than this one lies a single base away; base qualities are absent. The sample originates from a study of cytomegalovirus exposure and HLA in healthy donors (TCRdb year 2017). Background on the whole study: In an earlier analysis of around 540 of the donors, 250 to 300 Gb of sequence data and 100 million or so unique TCR beta sequences from about 180 million T cells were reported. About 280 gigabases of sequencing data and around 85 million unique TCR sequences made up an early release that covered approximately 700 HLA-typed donors. The genetic ancestry cluster associated with self-reported Caucasian donors included approximately 85% of the 350 to 500 genotyped donors. The study aimed to test whether cataloging public T cell receptors could reveal signatures of past pathogen exposure. Using immunosequencing, the study profiled T cell repertoires from around 670 subjects and related those repertoires to cytomegalovirus serostatus. A separate validation cohort of roughly 120 different subjects was used in addition to the 666-subject first cohort. To predict cytomegalovirus infection status, the study brought together high-throughput TCR immunosequencing, statistical association of individual TCRs with disease status, and machine learning. A later analysis re-examined previously published TCR beta repertoires from about 700 donors and added high-resolution HLA genotyping to investigate patterns of TCR occurrence. The later analysis used no new phenotypic data to find candidate immune exposures, relying instead on TCR beta sequences and their occurrence across donors. To decide whether each TCR beta V gene segment behaved as functional or pseudogenic, an earlier analysis of 587 of the donors relied on high-throughput TCR beta sequencing. Alongside the repertoire data, information on donor age, sex, ethnicity and CMV serostatus was compiled. In a later genetic analysis, genome-wide SNP genotypes for about three fifths of the 666 donors were used, and that subset was treated as a discovery cohort. All discovery cohort repertoires had been generated on a single sequencing platform. Class I and class II HLA loci were covered by the typing at four-digit resolution. Typing coverage varied by locus: 629-630 donors for A, B, C, DRB1 and DQB1; around 560 for DQA1; over 600 for DPA1; about 450 for DPB1. Four or five DR-DQ haplotypes were handled as single units for association and clustering because linkage in the cohort was strong. Among roughly 400 genotyped donors of the cohort, an average of around 250,000 unique TCR beta nucleotide sequences was sequenced per donor, of which 15% to 20% were non-productive. Broader findings and caveats from the paper: When HLA alleles, especially DR and DQ, strongly co-occurred, attributing TCR associations to individual alleles was difficult. Because counts were too low, some 17 rarely observed V segments, including chromosome 9 orphons, were left out of the earlier analysis of roughly 600 of the donors. Sequencing depth was assumed to be roughly uniform across donors in the presence/absence analyses, though that assumption may not hold. Correlated functional status among segregating V segments might be attributable to linkage disequilibrium, but an unknown experimental factor could not be ruled out. According to the authors, the approach could potentially be generalized to other disease states and immunological phenotypes. Because HLA typing was unavailable for some donors at each locus, only the typed subset was used in association tests. A further reported finding was that TCR beta sequences accurately predicted the HLA-A and HLA-B alleles for most subjects in the first cohort. A cluster of highly shared sequence variants was judged likely to be a technical artifact of the sequencing pipeline. The only immune exposure information available for the cohort was CMV serostatus. In this cohort, only TCR beta chains were sequenced, and detectable features were limited by the absence of alpha or paired-chain data. In a later analysis, HLA-associated TCR beta chains were found to be more clonally expanded and to have lower generation probabilities than equally common non-associated chains. While some public TCRs were present in many individuals, most TCR sequences turned up only very rarely across donors. An association between a missense DCLRE1C variant and V-gene and J-gene trimming of TCR beta chains was found in a later genetic analysis and replicated in an independent cohort. In both the original and validation cohorts, the classifier was reported to diagnose cytomegalovirus status with high specificity and sensitivity. A later analysis associated 15,000 or so TCR beta sequences with specific HLA alleles at a false discovery rate of 0.05. A few of the identified cytomegalovirus-associated TCR beta chains were confirmed in vitro to be specific for cytomegalovirus antigens. The study listed approximately 150 TCR beta chains as associated with cytomegalovirus. Most CMV-associated TCR beta chains appeared to be HLA-restricted in a later analysis, and the HLA associations seemed to be driven largely by CMV exposure. Several of the top co-occurrence clusters appeared to be linked to parvovirus B19, influenza, CMV and Epstein-Barr virus, according to a later analysis. In an earlier analysis of about 600 of the donors, most TCR beta V segments appeared in productive rearrangements about 87% or about 30% of the time, broadly matching IMGT annotations. A later genetic analysis reported fewer N-insertions in productive TCRs among donors in an Asian-associated ancestry cluster than the roughly 640-donor mean. Some IMGT-functional V segments, including TRBV6-2 and TRBV6-3, could not be distinguished by the 87-base-pair reads and were therefore excluded. A later analysis found that TCR association rates varied across HLA loci, with DRB1 alleles showing the most associated TCRs and HLA-C alleles the fewest.

In total, 500 to 700 healthy bone marrow donors made up the cohort. Cohort members were all nominally healthy when sampled, although unrecorded immune exposures were likely present. The donor was CMV seronegative and was included in the group of about 350 seronegative cohort members. A peripheral blood sample was collected from each donor, and TCR beta sequencing was performed on peripheral blood mononuclear cells. Genomic DNA was extracted from the blood cell samples with the Qiagen DNeasy Blood Extraction Kit. CDR3 length: 12 amino acids, cysteine to phenylalanine. The only DNA kept is the CDR3, 36 bases in frame from the first base. CDR1 and CDR2 are drawn from the germline V gene: MNHEY, SVGAGI. The V end loses 8 bases and the J end loses 5 bases, and a stretch of 12 bases separates them. Receptor libraries were prepared by the immunoSEQ multiplex PCR assay. For the multiplex PCR, a mixture combining 60 forward primers for TCR Vbeta segments and 13 reverse primers for TCR Jbeta segments was used. The CDR3 region of rearranged TCR beta genes was amplified from genomic DNA by a multiplex PCR assay. The amplified TCR beta libraries were sequenced on the Illumina HiSeq System as 87-base-pair reads. The original pipeline was this. In a later analysis, tens of millions of unique TCR beta chains were counted across the 650 to 700 repertoires, and roughly 11 million of these chains were shared by at least two donors. Raw reads were error-corrected and collapsed into unique sequences by a nearest-neighbor algorithm in which closely related sequences were merged to remove PCR and sequencing errors. Alignment of CDR3 sequences to IMGT reference sequences was used to assign V, D and J gene segments. For a sequence to be retained, a match of at least six nucleotides was required to both a V gene segment and a J gene segment. A rearrangement was called productive if the CDR3 had no stop codons and remained in frame with V and J, and every other rearrangement was called non-productive. CDR3 was defined according to IMGT convention as the region running from the second conserved V-encoded cysteine to the conserved J-encoded phenylalanine. Sequences without an unambiguous match to a single V gene segment were excluded from the earlier analysis of approximately 560 of the donors. An earlier analysis of 550 to 650 of the donors classified V segments as functional when productive rearrangements were above 56.7% and as segregating when the standard deviation between donors was above 5%. To diagnose cytomegalovirus status from the catalog of TCR beta chain sequences, a statistical classification framework was built. In a later analysis, V and J genes were assigned by comparing TCR nucleotide sequences against IMGT/GENE-DB human TR gene sequences. In a later analysis, CDR3 sequences and most-parsimonious VDJ recombination scenarios were assigned using the TCRdist pipeline. A later analysis defined each TCR beta chain by its CDR3 amino acid sequence plus V-gene family, and excluded reads lacking a unique V-gene family. In a later analysis, 450 to 600 highly shared, low-generation-probability nucleotide sequences were removed to address suspected cross-contamination and a sequencing artifact. In a later analysis, a clonal expansion index for each public chain was calculated from normalized within-repertoire ranks of inferred template counts. Generation probabilities in a later analysis came from a VDJ recombination model fitted to out-of-frame rearrangements, and those results were checked against IGoR. A later analysis scored TCR-TCR, TCR-HLA and TCR-CMV co-occurrence with hypergeometric tests, applying a repertoire-size bias correction to TCR pairs. False discovery rates were estimated in a later analysis by permuting HLA or CMV assignments 20 times. In a later analysis, co-occurring TCRs were grouped with DBSCAN, and TCRdist sequence similarity was added when clustering was performed within HLA-allele-positive subsets. For co-occurrence clustering, repertoires with fewer than 30,000 or more than 120,000 public chains were excluded, along with roughly 5 repertoires with anomalous nucleotide sharing. TCRdb limited this immuneACCESS table to in-frame rearrangements with V and J called. A share of clones is missing; checked studies link under half to unresolved V genes, and the rest is unexplained. The V and J calls and clone size are taken from that table; D and trimming were inferred from the DNA. This sample is represented by approximately 240,000 clones; about 80% of them were singletons. The ten largest clones capture 0.55% to 0.7% of the sample.

The chain uses TRBV6-5 and TRBJ2-5, with a weak D call of TRBD1 (6 bases match). This clonotype was obtained from a woman aged 35 to 49 in good health and CMV-seronegative. The material sequenced was PBMCs. In nucleotide form, the sequence is TGTGCCAGCGGGACCAGGGGTGAGACCCAGTACTTC. The translation is CASGTRGETQYF.